This TCR beta chain was observed in a study of cytomegalovirus exposure and HLA in healthy donors. Findings and limits, study-wide: More clonal expansion characterized HLA-associated TCR beta chains than equally common others in a later analysis. Common viral pathogens seemed to be connected with several of the most significant clusters, according to a later analysis.

The PCR employed 60 Vbeta primers together with 13 Jbeta primers. Only in-frame clones appear in the TCRdb table, and some are missing; sequencing was by immunoSEQ multiplex PCR. The table shows 30,000 to 40,000 clones, with 65% to 75% occurring only once. In its sample, this clone was seen once. Its target is not known. The CDR3 is 15 amino acids. V shed 10 bases and J shed 3 bases, with 23 bases lying between them. CDR1 and CDR2 from the germline V gene are SGHDT and YYEEEE. The sequence derives from a man between 35 and 55 years old in good health and CMV-seropositive. The V call is TRBV5-6, the J call TRBJ2-7, with D possibly TRBD2 on 6 matching bases. Sequenced material: PBMCs. Here the CDR3 DNA reads TGTGCCCCATCGGCGGGGACCCATGAATACTACGAGCAGTACTTC. This sequence encodes CAPSAGTHEYYEQYF.